One and the same sample provided the 18 T cell receptor beta chains below, sequenced in a study of graft-versus-host responses after intestinal transplantation. Their specific antigens are unknown. Using immunoSEQ multiplex PCR, the repertoire was profiled, and TCRdb retains in-frame clones only, with some absent. Here the sample spans 70,000 to 80,000 clones, roughly 87% being singletons. Sequenced here: unstimulated CD8+ T cells sorted from spleen or lymph node cells, sampled before intestinal transplant. These receptors were collected from a human donor who received an intestinal transplant.

The J gene is TRBJ2-2, the V gene TRBV5-1, with D perhaps TRBD2 (6 bases). Per the germline V gene, CDR1 is SGHRS and CDR2 is YFSETQ. There are 14 residues in the CDR3. Trimming stripped 6 bases from V and 4 bases from J, with 13 bases between. CDR3 nucleotide sequence: TGCGCCAGCATCCCCCCCGGGGGCACCGGGGAGCTGTTTTTT. This encodes CASIPPGGTGELFF. Based on the CDR3 plus reference TRBV5-1 and TRBJ2-2, the full variable domain is KAGVTQTPRYLIKTRGQQVTLSCSPISGHRSVSWYQQTPGQGLQFLFEYFSETQRNKGNFPGRFSGRQFSNSRSEMNVSTLELGDSALYLCASIPPGGTGELFFGEGSRLTVL.

This chain links TRBV5-6 with TRBJ2-7, with 7 bases aligning to TRBD2. This CDR3 contains 14 residues. Losses at the gene ends were 4 bases for V and 0 bases for J; bases not matched to a gene: 4. Germline-derived CDR1 and CDR2 are SGHDT and YYEEEE. The CDR3 DNA sequence: TGTGCCAGCAGCGAGGGACTACCCTCCTACGAGCAGTACTTC. Translating it yields CASSEGLPSYEQYF.

The rearrangement joins TRBV11-2 to TRBJ2-7, with a weak D call TRBD2 (6 bases). V lost 1 base to trimming and J lost 7 bases, with 23 bases between them. CDR1 is SGHAT, CDR2 FQNNGV, per germline. This CDR3 contains 17 residues. CDR3 protein: CASSLVWAGSAEGEQYF. The CDR3 nucleotides read TGTGCCAGCAGCTTAGTTTGGGCAGGCTCGGCGGAGGGAGAGCAGTACTTC. The full variable domain, in which reference TRBV11-2 and TRBJ2-7 provide the parts outside the CDR3, is EAGVAQSPRYKIIEKRQSVAFWCNPISGHATLYWYQQILGQGPKLLIQFQNNGVVDDSQLPKDRFSAERLKGVDSTLKIQPAKLEDSAVYLCASSLVWAGSAEGEQYFGPGTRLTVT.

The chain has TRBV5-8 and TRBJ2-3, with D tentatively TRBD2 (6 bases). The V and J ends lost 3 bases and 7 bases respectively, with 15 bases between them. CDR1 and CDR2 (germline): SGHTS, YDEGEE. This CDR3 is built from 14 residues. The CDR3 sequence: CASSSSLRGYTQYF. The CDR3 DNA reads TGTGCCAGCAGCTCATCTTTACGGGGGTATACGCAGTATTTT.

This clone showed up just once. The CDR3 DNA reads TGTGCCAGCAGTTCCGGGTTTAGTGAGCAGTTCTTC. Translation gives CASSSGFSEQFF. J is TRBJ2-1 and V is TRBV27, with D hard to call. Germline CDR1 reads MNHEY; CDR2 reads SMNVEV (reference sequence). V lost 4 bases to trimming and J lost 9 bases, with 10 bases between them. There are 12 residues in the CDR3.

This chain uses TRBV9 with TRBJ1-1, with 7 bases matching TRBD1. The junction had 11 bases not matched to a gene; V was cut back by 3 bases and J by 6 bases. Per the germline V gene, CDR1 is SGDLS and CDR2 is YYNGEE. The CDR3 is 15 amino acids. CDR3 residues: CASSAGDSLGPEAFF. The CDR3 bases are TGTGCCAGCAGCGCTGGGGACAGTCTAGGGCCTGAAGCTTTCTTT.

This clone was seen a single time. Written as DNA, the CDR3 is TGTGCCAGCAGCTCAACGAACAATCCGGGGGATCAGCCCCAGCATTTT. Its protein is CASSSTNNPGDQPQHF. V usage is TRBV7-8 and J usage is TRBJ1-5; possibly TRBD1 for D (5 bases). The V and J ends lost 4 bases and 5 bases respectively, with 18 bases between them. Germline V gives CDR1 SGHVS, CDR2 FQNEAQ. The CDR3 consists of 16 residues.

This clone was seen just once. The chain has TRBV4-1 and TRBJ2-5; no definite D call. Trimming pared 0 bases from V and 4 bases from J, leaving 15 bases between. Germline V gene sequence: CDR1 MGHRA, CDR2 YSYEKL. The CDR3 totals 16 residues. The CDR3, as DNA: TGCGCCAGCAGCCAAGATTCGGTGCAGGTGGGAGAGACCCAGTACTTC. This translates into CASSQDSVQVGETQYF.

The J gene is TRBJ2-7, the V gene TRBV27; 9 nucleotides agree with TRBD1. The CDR3 length is 15 residues. CDR1 is MNHEY, CDR2 SMNVEV, per germline (reference sequence). Trimming took 3 bases from V and 2 from J; bases not matched to a gene: 5. CDR3 residues: CASSLVGTGPYEQYF. CDR3 nucleotides: TGTGCCAGCAGTTTGGTTGGGACAGGGCCCTACGAGCAGTACTTC.

The chain links TRBV6-1 to TRBJ1-1, with unresolved D. V gave up 2 bases and J gave up 5 bases, with 12 bases separating them. This CDR3 contains 14 residues. The germline CDR1 and CDR2 sequences are MNHNS and SASEGT. Here the CDR3 reads CASSEWGVGTEAFF. The CDR3 DNA reads as TGTGCCAGCAGTGAATGGGGAGTGGGAACTGAAGCTTTCTTT.

This clone showed up just once. This sequence joins TRBV5-8 and TRBJ1-1; D not resolved. The CDR3 covers 14 residues. V lost 1 base and J lost 2, with 9 bases in between. In germline, CDR1 is SGHTS, CDR2 YDEGEE. Written as DNA, the CDR3 is TGTGCCAGCAGCTTGCCCCCGGGAAACACTGAAGCTTTCTTT. Its protein is CASSLPPGNTEAFF. Based on the CDR3 plus reference TRBV5-8 and TRBJ1-1, the full variable domain is EAGVTQSPTHLIKTRGQQATLRCSPISGHTSVYWYQQALGLGLQFLLWYDEGEERNRGNFPPRFSGRQFPNYSSELNVNALELEDSALYLCASSLPPGNTEAFFGQGTRLTVV.

The chain carries TRBV11-2 and TRBJ1-1; tentative D call: TRBD1 (5 bases). Germline CDR1 SGHAT, CDR2 FQNNGV. The ends were cut back, 5 bases at V and 0 bases at J, with 16 bases in the middle. CDR3 size: 16 residues. The CDR3 nucleotides are TGTGCCAGCAGCCTCGGGACGGGGAGGGTGAACACTGAAGCTTTCTTT. This translates into CASSLGTGRVNTEAFF.

The chain recombines TRBV5-1 with TRBJ1-1, with D possibly being TRBD1 (6 bases). This CDR3 has 14 amino acids. Germline CDR1 SGHRS, CDR2 YFSETQ. Trimming stripped 4 bases from V and 1 base from J, with 11 bases between. CDR3 sequence: CASSTGTPNTEAFF. CDR3 sequence (DNA): TGCGCCAGCAGCACCGGGACACCGAACACTGAAGCTTTCTTT.

This clone was observed a single time. CDR3 in amino acids: CASSPGLAGGLSYNEQFF. The CDR3 DNA reads TGCGCCAGCAGCCCCGGACTAGCGGGGGGGCTCTCCTACAATGAGCAGTTCTTC. The rearrangement uses TRBV5-1 and TRBJ2-1; TRBD2 matches at 15 bases. The CDR3 consists of 18 residues. Germline V gene lookup returns CDR1 SGHRS and CDR2 YFSETQ. V lost 4 bases, J lost 0 bases, and 5 bases stayed unmatched.

This chain links TRBV5-1 with TRBJ2-7; 7 nucleotides agree with TRBD1. J gave up 3 bases and V 4 bases, and 10 bases lay outside the gene matches. Per germline, CDR1 SGHRS and CDR2 YFSETQ. The CDR3 contains 15 residues. The CDR3: CASSHPTGQNYEQYF. For the CDR3, the DNA is TGCGCCAGCAGCCACCCGACGGGACAGAACTACGAGCAGTACTTC.

The chain carries TRBV27 and TRBJ2-1; TRBD1 matches 7 bases. The J segment lost 7 bases and the V segment lost 7 bases, leaving 10 bases of the junction unmatched. The germline V gene has CDR1 MNHEY and CDR2 SMNVEV (reference sequence). The CDR3 length is 14 residues. CDR3 region: CASTPGTVPNEQFF. The CDR3 nucleotides are TGTGCCAGCACCCCCGGGACAGTTCCTAATGAGCAGTTCTTC.

The chain links TRBV4-1 to TRBJ2-7; the D gene is possibly TRBD1 (5 bases). Germline values: CDR1 MGHRA, CDR2 YSYEKL. The CDR3 loop spans 15 amino acids. Trimming removed 0 bases at V and 0 bases at J, with 9 bases between. The CDR3 protein is CASSQDRQSSYEQYF. Here the CDR3 DNA reads TGCGCCAGCAGCCAAGACAGACAGAGCTCCTACGAGCAGTACTTC.

This rearrangement joins TRBV10-3 to TRBJ1-2; the D gene is possibly TRBD1 (5 bases). The CDR3 has 15 amino acids. The germline CDR1 and CDR2 sequences are ENHRY and SYGVKD. With 3 bases removed from V and 6 bases from J, the gap between germline ends came to 17 bases. The CDR3: CAISDNGREDHGYTF. DNA of the CDR3: TGTGCCATCAGTGATAATGGCAGGGAGGATCATGGCTACACCTTC.